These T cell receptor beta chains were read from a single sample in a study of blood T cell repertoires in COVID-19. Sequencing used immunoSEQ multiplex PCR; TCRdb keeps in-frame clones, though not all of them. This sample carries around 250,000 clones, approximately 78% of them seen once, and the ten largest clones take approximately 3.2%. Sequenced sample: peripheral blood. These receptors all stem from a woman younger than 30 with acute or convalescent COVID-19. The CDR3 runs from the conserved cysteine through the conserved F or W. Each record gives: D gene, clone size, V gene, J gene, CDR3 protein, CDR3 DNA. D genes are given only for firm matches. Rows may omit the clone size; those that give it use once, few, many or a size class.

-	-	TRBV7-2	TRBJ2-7	CASSTDTRSYEQYF	TGTGCCAGCAGCACCGACACCCGCTCCTACGAGCAGTACTTC
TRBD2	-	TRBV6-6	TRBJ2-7	CASSLRTSGTSYEQYF	TGTGCCAGCAGTTTACGGACTAGCGGGACGTCTTACGAGCAGTACTTC
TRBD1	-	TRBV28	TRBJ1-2	CASSDGTVYGYTF	TGTGCCAGCAGTGACGGGACAGTCTATGGCTACACCTTC
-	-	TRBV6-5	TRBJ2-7	CASSYSNRGLSYEQYF	TGTGCCAGCAGTTACTCGAACAGGGGACTGTCCTACGAGCAGTACTTC
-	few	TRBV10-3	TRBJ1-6	CAISESTGQRDSPLHF	TGTGCCATCAGTGAGTCGACCGGACAGAGAGATTCACCCCTCCACTTT
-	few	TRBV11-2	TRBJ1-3	CASSPRQFGNTIYF	TGTGCCAGCAGCCCGCGACAGTTTGGAAACACCATATATTTT
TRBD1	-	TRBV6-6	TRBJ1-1	CASSDGGQTNTEAFF	TGTGCCAGCAGTGACGGGGGACAGACTAACACTGAAGCTTTCTTT
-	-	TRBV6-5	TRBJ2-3	CASSPNRYTDTQYF	TGTGCCAGCAGCCCAAACCGCTACACAGATACGCAGTATTTT
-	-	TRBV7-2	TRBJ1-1	CASRPRGGTEAFF	TGTGCCAGCAGACCTAGGGGGGGGACTGAAGCTTTCTTT
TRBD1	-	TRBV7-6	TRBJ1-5	CASSLGGQDQPQHF	TGTGCCAGCAGCTTAGGCGGACAGGATCAGCCCCAGCATTTT
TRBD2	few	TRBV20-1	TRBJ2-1	CSASGGGRAAFF	TGCAGTGCCAGTGGTGGCGGGAGGGCGGCGTTCTTC
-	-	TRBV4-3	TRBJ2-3	CASSQDGPLQHTDTQYF	TGCGCCAGCAGCCAAGATGGGCCCCTGCAGCACACAGATACGCAGTATTTT
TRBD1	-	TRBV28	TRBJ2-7	CASRGTGSYEQYF	TGTGCCAGCAGAGGGACAGGGTCCTACGAGCAGTACTTC
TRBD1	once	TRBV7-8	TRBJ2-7	CASSLNYRDSSYEQYF	TGTGCCAGCAGCCTCAACTACCGGGACAGTAGCTACGAGCAGTACTTC
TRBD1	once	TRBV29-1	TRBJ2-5	CSVGQGRETQYF	TGCAGCGTTGGACAGGGTCGGGAGACCCAGTACTTC
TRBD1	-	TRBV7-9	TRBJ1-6	CASSPPWTGIGFSPLHF	TGTGCCAGCAGCCCCCCGTGGACAGGGATCGGGTTTTCACCCCTCCACTTT
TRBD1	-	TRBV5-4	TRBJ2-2	CASSWDRWQGAAGTGELFF	TGTGCCAGCAGCTGGGACCGTTGGCAGGGGGCGGCGGGGACCGGGGAGCTGTTTTTT
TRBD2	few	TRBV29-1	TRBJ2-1	CSVEGRGLTSGEQFF	TGCAGCGTTGAAGGACGGGGACTGACTAGCGGTGAGCAGTTCTTC
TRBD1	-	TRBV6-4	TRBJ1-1	CASSGDPTGRAEAFF	TGTGCCAGCAGTGGCGACCCGACAGGGAGAGCTGAAGCTTTCTTT
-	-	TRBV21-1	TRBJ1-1	CATGRDRVNTEAFF	TGTGCCACCGGCCGGGACAGGGTGAACACTGAAGCTTTCTTT
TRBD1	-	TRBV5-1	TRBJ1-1	CASSPAGGMNTEAFF	TGCGCCAGCAGCCCGGCAGGGGGCATGAACACTGAAGCTTTCTTT
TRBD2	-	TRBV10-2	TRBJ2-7	CASSGTSGLAAMASYEQYF	TGCGCCAGCAGTGGGACTAGCGGGCTCGCTGCGATGGCCTCCTACGAGCAGTACTTC
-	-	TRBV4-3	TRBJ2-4	CASSQERGWDNIQYF	TGCGCCAGCAGCCAAGAAAGGGGGTGGGACAACATTCAGTACTTC
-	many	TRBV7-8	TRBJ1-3	CASSPGAQNTIYF	TGTGCCAGCAGCCCCGGAGCTCAAAACACCATATATTTT
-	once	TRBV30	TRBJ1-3	CAWSFRDWYSGNTIYF	TGTGCCTGGAGTTTTCGGGACTGGTACTCTGGAAACACCATATATTTT
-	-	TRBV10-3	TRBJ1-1	CAIRGTENTEAFF	TGTGCCATCAGGGGCACGGAAAACACTGAAGCTTTCTTT
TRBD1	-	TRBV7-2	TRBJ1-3	CASSFSQGAGNTIYF	TGTGCCAGCAGCTTCAGCCAGGGGGCTGGAAACACCATATATTTT
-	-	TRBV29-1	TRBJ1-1	CSVKRQENTEAFF	TGCAGCGTCAAGCGACAGGAGAACACTGAAGCTTTCTTT
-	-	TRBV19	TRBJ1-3	CASSISGTGHSGNTIYF	TGTGCCAGTAGTATTTCGGGGACTGGGCACTCTGGAAACACCATATATTTT
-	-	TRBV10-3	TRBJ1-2	CAISGGAGDVGYGYTF	TGTGCCATCAGTGGGGGTGCGGGGGATGTAGGCTATGGCTACACCTTC
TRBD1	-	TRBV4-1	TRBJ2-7	CASSHTGTGSSEQYF	TGCGCCAGCAGCCACACGGGGACAGGGTCTTCCGAGCAGTACTTC
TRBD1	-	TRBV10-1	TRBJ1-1	CASSDDRGRAFF	TGCGCCAGCAGCGATGACAGGGGGCGAGCTTTCTTT
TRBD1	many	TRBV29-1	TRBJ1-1	CSVGTGLNTEAFF	TGCAGCGTTGGGACAGGGTTGAACACTGAAGCTTTCTTT
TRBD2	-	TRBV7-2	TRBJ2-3	CASSLVVASGAADTQYF	TGTGCCAGCAGCTTAGTGGTGGCTAGCGGGGCCGCAGATACGCAGTATTTT
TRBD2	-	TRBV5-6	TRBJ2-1	CASSGLASYNEQFF	TGTGCCAGCAGTGGACTAGCGAGCTACAATGAGCAGTTCTTC
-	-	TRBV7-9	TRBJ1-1	CASSFSQSNTEAFF	TGTGCCAGCAGCTTCTCCCAGTCGAACACTGAAGCTTTCTTT
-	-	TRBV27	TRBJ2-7	CASSATRRPDSTYEQYF	TGTGCCAGCAGCGCTACAAGGCGCCCCGACTCTACCTACGAGCAGTACTTC
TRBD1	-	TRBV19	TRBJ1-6	CASRDRVRSPLHF	TGTGCCAGTAGGGACAGGGTACGGTCACCCCTCCACTTT
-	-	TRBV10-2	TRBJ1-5	CASRDGARGDYSNQPQHF	TGCGCCAGCAGGGATGGTGCCAGGGGCGACTATAGCAATCAGCCCCAGCATTTT
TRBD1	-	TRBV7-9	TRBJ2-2	CASSYRTGSGELFF	TGTGCCAGCAGCTACAGGACAGGGAGCGGGGAGCTGTTTTTT
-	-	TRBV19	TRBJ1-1	CASSASGKQRTEAFF	TGTGCCAGTAGTGCGTCCGGGAAACAAAGGACTGAAGCTTTCTTT
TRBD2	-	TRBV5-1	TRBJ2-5	CASSYDGLAGKETQYF	TGCGCCAGCAGCTACGACGGACTAGCGGGAAAAGAGACCCAGTACTTC
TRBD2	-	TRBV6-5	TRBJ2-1	CATAAGGYNEQFF	TGTGCCACCGCGGCGGGGGGGTACAATGAGCAGTTCTTC
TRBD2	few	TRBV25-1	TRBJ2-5	CASSVRTSGGETQYF	TGTGCCAGCAGTGTAAGGACTAGCGGCGGGGAGACCCAGTACTTC
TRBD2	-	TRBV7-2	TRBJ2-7	CASSSTSDAYEQYF	TGTGCCAGCAGCTCGACTAGCGATGCCTACGAGCAGTACTTC
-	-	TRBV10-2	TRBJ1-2	CASRSTGTSYGYTF	TGCGCCAGCAGGTCAACCGGGACTTCCTATGGCTACACCTTC
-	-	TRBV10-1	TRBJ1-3	CASSPGSGNTIYF	TGCGCCTCATCTCCCGGGTCTGGAAACACCATATATTTT
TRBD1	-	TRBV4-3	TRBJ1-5	CASSQGLGQGGVGNSNQPQHF	TGCGCCAGCAGCCAAGGGCTAGGACAGGGTGGAGTAGGGAATAGCAATCAGCCCCAGCATTTT
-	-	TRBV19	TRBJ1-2	CASRSDSLGGYTF	TGTGCCAGTAGGTCAGACAGCCTAGGAGGCTACACCTTC